The 7 T cell receptor beta chains listed next were all sequenced from one sample in a study of OX40 agonist ivuxolimab in advanced cancers. Profiling relied on immunoSEQ multiplex PCR, and the TCRdb table lists in-frame clones only, not all of them. The table has some 50,000 clones, just under 95% seen once. Sequenced material: CD4+ or CD8+ T cells sorted from blood, taken in a trial of the OX40 agonist ivuxolimab. These receptors were obtained from an adult with an advanced solid tumor such as melanoma, head and neck, liver or kidney cancer.

The V gene is TRBV4-3, the J gene TRBJ2-5; 12 bases map to TRBD2. The DNA end lines up better with TRBJ2-7; the J call may be wrong. The CDR3 runs 16 residues. CDR1 and CDR2 from the germline V gene are LGHNA and YSLEER. DNA for the CDR3: TGCGCCAGCAGCCAAGTCCCGACTAGCGGGAGCAACGAGCAGTACTTC. This encodes CASSQVPTSGSNEQYF.

The chain carries TRBV6-1 and TRBJ1-5; maybe TRBD1 (6 bases). V was trimmed by 6 bases and J by 6 bases, leaving 15 bases between them. In germline, CDR1 is MNHNS, CDR2 SASEGT. The CDR3 covers 14 residues. For the CDR3, the DNA is TGTGCCAGCAGAACAGGGATTATGGGTCAGCCCCAGCATTTT. Protein: CASRTGIMGQPQHF.

This clone was counted a single time. The J gene is TRBJ1-1, the V gene TRBV30; D is undetermined. Trimming left V 0 bases short and J 1 base short, with 15 bases between. The CDR3 sequence is 16 residues long. Germline CDR1 and CDR2: GTSNPN and SVGIG (reference sequence). CDR3: CAWSVMSGRPNTEAFF. The CDR3 DNA follows: TGTGCCTGGAGTGTAATGTCGGGCAGACCGAACACTGAAGCTTTCTTT.

The count of this clone is one. V gene TRBV19 combines with J gene TRBJ1-5; D gene uncertain. This CDR3 is built from 14 residues. The V gene's germline CDR1 is LNHDA and CDR2 SQIVND (reference sequence). V was cut by 3 bases and J by 2 bases, with 8 bases left in between. The CDR3, as DNA: TGTGCCAGTAGTATGGGTAGAGGCAATCAGCCCCAGCATTTT. It codes for CASSMGRGNQPQHF.

The gene calls are TRBV27 and TRBJ2-7; D ambiguous. The V and J ends lost 6 bases and 4 bases respectively, with 16 bases between them. This CDR3 comprises 14 residues. In germline, CDR1 is MNHEY, CDR2 SMNVEV (reference sequence). The CDR3 sequence: CASSPFGSDYEQYF. CDR3 DNA sequence: TGTGCCAGCAGCCCTTTCGGATCCGATTACGAGCAGTACTTC.

The genes are TRBV11-1 and TRBJ2-1; D call uncertain. The V gene's germline CDR1 is SGHAT and CDR2 FQDESV (reference sequence). The germline V and J ends were trimmed by 1 base and 4 bases, with 8 bases remaining between them. The CDR3 has 14 residues. In nucleotides, the CDR3 is TGTGCCAGCAGCTTAGGGGTCTCATACAATGAGCAGTTCTTC. Protein product: CASSLGVSYNEQFF.

The gene calls are TRBV29-1 and TRBJ2-2; D call uncertain. Germline values: CDR1 SQVTM, CDR2 ANQGSEA. The CDR3 has 11 amino acids. V lost 4 bases, J lost 3 bases, and 3 bases lay in between. CDR3 coding DNA: TGCAGCGTTGGAGACACCGGGGAGCTGTTTTTT. Its translation is CSVGDTGELFF.